These 28 T cell receptor beta chains were sequenced from one sample in a study of cytomegalovirus exposure and HLA in healthy donors. The PCR used 60 Vbeta and 13 Jbeta primers. Sequenced by immunoSEQ multiplex PCR; TCRdb stores in-frame clones only, minus some. The sample shows about 100,000 clones, 65% to 85% of them seen only once. Sequenced input: PBMCs. All receptors come from an older woman in good health and CMV-seropositive.

The chain joins TRBV28 to TRBJ2-3, with D hard to call. CDR1 is MDHEN, CDR2 SYDVKM, per germline. V lost 7 bases, J lost 0 bases, and 8 bases lay in between. The CDR3 extends over 13 amino acids. The CDR3: CASTTPSTDTQYF. Written as DNA, the CDR3 is TGTGCCAGCACTACTCCTAGCACAGATACGCAGTATTTT.

In its sample, this clone was seen once. This chain uses TRBV28 with TRBJ1-6; 7 bases match TRBD1. The germline V gene has CDR1 MDHEN and CDR2 SYDVKM. Trimming took 6 bases from V and 13 from J; bases not matched to a gene: 9. The CDR3 sequence is 13 residues long. CDR3 protein: CASSTGRGIPLHF. CDR3 DNA: TGTGCCAGCAGCACAGGCAGGGGGATCCCCCTCCACTTT.

The gene calls are TRBV6-6 and TRBJ2-1, with 9 bases that match TRBD2. V shed 2 bases and J 8 bases; nucleotides not matched to a gene: 4. The CDR3 is 14 amino acids. Germline CDR1 is MNHNY and CDR2 is SVGAGI (reference sequence). CDR3 DNA: TGTGCCAGCAGTTACGGCGGGAGGGAAGATGAGCAGTTCTTC. Its protein is CASSYGGREDEQFF.

The chain couples TRBV18 to TRBJ2-1; 7 bases line up with TRBD1. After removal of 2 bases from V and 8 bases from J, the junction contained 9 bases not matched to a gene. Germline lookup yields CDR1 KGHSH and CDR2 LQKENI. The CDR3 loop spans 15 amino acids. The CDR3 sequence is CASSPGLQGSDEQFF. The CDR3 nucleotides are TGTGCCAGCTCACCAGGTTTACAGGGGTCCGATGAGCAGTTCTTC.

This clone came up once. The chain joins TRBV10-3 to TRBJ2-1; weak D call: TRBD2 (5 bases). V was cut by 2 bases and J by 4 bases, with 9 bases left in between. This CDR3 has 14 amino acids. Germline CDR1 is ENHRY and CDR2 is SYGVKD. The CDR3 DNA reads as TGTGCCATCAGTGAGGAGGGCGCTTACAATGAGCAGTTCTTC. Residues: CAISEEGAYNEQFF.

The V call is TRBV7-3, the J call TRBJ1-6, with 7 nucleotides matching TRBD1. The CDR3 has 15 amino acids. J was trimmed by 6 bases and V by 0 bases; bases with no gene match: 2. Per germline, CDR1 SGHTA and CDR2 FQGTGA. The CDR3 region has the DNA TGTGCCAGCAGCTTAACGGGACAGATTAATTCACCCCTCCACTTT. It specifies CASSLTGQINSPLHF.

The chain uses TRBV28 and TRBJ1-4, with 10 nucleotides matching TRBD1. V lost 5 bases and J lost 8; bases outside the gene matches: 8. The CDR3 is made up of 15 amino acids. Germline CDR1 is MDHEN and CDR2 is SYDVKM. This CDR3 is CASSGGTGVTEKLFF. CDR3 nucleotide sequence: TGTGCCAGCAGTGGGGGGACAGGGGTCACCGAAAAACTGTTTTTT.

The CDR3 protein is CASSLAGISPLHF. CDR3 coding DNA: TGTGCCAGCAGCTTAGCAGGGATCTCACCCCTCCACTTT. The V and J genes are TRBV11-2 and TRBJ1-6; perhaps TRBD1 as D (5 bases). This CDR3 is built from 13 residues. Trimming pared 1 base from V and 10 bases from J, leaving 8 bases between. Germline values: CDR1 SGHAT, CDR2 FQNNGV.

V and J are TRBV30 and TRBJ2-5, with 12 bases identical to TRBD2. Germline trimming cut 2 bases from V and 7 bases from J; bases unmatched to any gene: 8. The CDR3 has 15 amino acids. In germline, CDR1 is GTSNPN, CDR2 SVGIG (reference sequence). CDR3 DNA sequence: TGTGCCTGGAGTCTGACTAGCGGGAGTAGGGGGACCCAGTACTTC. Its translation is CAWSLTSGSRGTQYF.

The chain couples TRBV7-3 to TRBJ2-2; no clear D. Germline loops: CDR1 SGHTA, CDR2 FQGTGA. Trimming shortened V by 5 bases and J by 4 bases, and 11 bases separated the two germline ends. The CDR3 has 14 amino acids. The CDR3 region is CASSRTRGTGELFF. CDR3 DNA: TGTGCCAGCAGCAGAACCAGAGGCACCGGGGAGCTGTTTTTT.

The chain uses TRBV7-9 and TRBJ2-1; 8 bases agree with TRBD2. With V trimmed by 7 bases and J by 2 bases, 7 bases remained unmatched. Germline V gene sequence: CDR1 SEHNR, CDR2 FQNEAQ (reference sequence). The CDR3 spans 15 residues. The CDR3 bases are TGTGCCAGCACCCCGCGGGGGGACCCCTACAATGAGCAGTTCTTC. It is translated as CASTPRGDPYNEQFF.

The chain joins TRBV10-3 to TRBJ2-2, with 10 bases aligning to TRBD2. This CDR3 is built from 15 residues. J was trimmed by 4 bases and V by 3 bases; bases with no gene match: 2. Germline V gene lookup returns CDR1 ENHRY and CDR2 SYGVKD. CDR3 in DNA: TGTGCCATCAGTGATCTAGCGGGAGCCACCGGGGAGCTGTTTTTT. It yields the protein CAISDLAGATGELFF.

This clone was counted a single time. The rearrangement joins TRBV7-2 to TRBJ2-1; 10 bases fit TRBD2. From germline, CDR1 is SGHTA and CDR2 FQGNSA. The CDR3 extends over 17 amino acids. After removal of 1 base from V and 2 bases from J, the junction contained 5 bases not matched to a gene. The CDR3 bases are TGTGCCAGCAGCTTAGTATTTAGCGGGGGGCCCTACAATGAGCAGTTCTTC. Translation gives CASSLVFSGGPYNEQFF.

This clone was seen only a few times. The rearrangement uses TRBV19 and TRBJ2-7; tentatively, D is TRBD2 (5 bases). The V end lost 4 bases, the J end lost 4 bases, and 8 bases lay between the germline ends. This CDR3 is 12 amino acids long. Looked up from germline, CDR1 is LNHDA and CDR2 is SQIVND (reference sequence). CDR3 sequence reads: CASSKAGYEQYF. CDR3 sequence (DNA): TGTGCCAGTAGTAAGGCGGGTTACGAGCAGTACTTC.

The chain is built from TRBV5-1 and TRBJ2-5; 9 bases match TRBD1. The end of the DNA fits TRBJ2-7 better, so the J call may be wrong. The CDR3 is 15 residues long. CDR1 and CDR2 (germline): SGHRS, YFSETQ. CDR3 residues: CASSLSLQGADEQYF. Written as DNA, the CDR3 is TGCGCCAGCAGCTTGAGCCTACAGGGGGCTGACGAGCAGTACTTC.

This clone appeared a single time. The CDR3 sequence: CASSLLSYSGNTIYF. The CDR3 bases are TGTGCCAGCAGCTTACTAAGCTACTCTGGAAACACCATATATTTT. The gene calls are TRBV11-2 and TRBJ1-3; D is unclear. With 2 bases removed from V and 0 bases from J, the gap between germline ends came to 8 bases. Per germline, CDR1 SGHAT and CDR2 FQNNGV. This CDR3 contains 15 residues.

Ten or more counts support this clone. This chain joins TRBV7-8 and TRBJ1-2; possibly TRBD1 for D (5 bases). Trimming left V 4 bases short and J 1 base short, with 10 bases between. CDR1 is SGHVS and CDR2 is FQNEAQ in the germline V gene. CDR3 length: 14 amino acids. Here the CDR3 DNA reads TGTGCCAGCAGCTCCAGGGTGGGTAACTATGGCTACACCTTC. Translated, it gives CASSSRVGNYGYTF.

CDR3 in amino acids: CASSPPNFAEAFF. The DNA of the CDR3 is TGTGCCAGCAGCCCTCCTAATTTTGCTGAAGCTTTCTTT. The genes are TRBV28 and TRBJ1-1; no definite D call. The V gene's germline CDR1 is MDHEN and CDR2 SYDVKM. V was cut by 6 bases and J by 6 bases, with 14 bases left in between. This CDR3 spans 13 amino acids.

V gene TRBV7-9 combines with J gene TRBJ2-2; unclear D gene. CDR1 SEHNR and CDR2 FQNEAQ come from the germline V gene (reference sequence). The CDR3 extends over 14 amino acids. V lost 8 bases and J lost 1, with 11 bases in between. The CDR3 DNA reads as TGTGCCAGCCACGGCGGCGGGAACACCGGGGAGCTGTTTTTT. This translates into CASHGGGNTGELFF. The variable domain in full, with the rest retrieved from reference TRBV7-9 and TRBJ2-2, is DTGVSQNPRHKITKRGQNVTFRCDPISEHNRLYWYRQTLGQGPEFLTYFQNEAQLEKSRLLSDRFSAERPKGSFSTLEIQRTEQGDSAMYLCASHGGGNTGELFFGEGSRLTVL.

The chain recombines TRBV28 with TRBJ2-7, with D tentatively TRBD2 (6 bases). The CDR3 spans 13 residues. V lost 4 bases, J lost 7 bases, and 14 bases lay in between. The V gene's germline CDR1 is MDHEN and CDR2 SYDVKM. The CDR3 nucleotides are TGTGCCAGCAGTTACATCGCGGGGCGAGAGCAGTACTTC. Protein: CASSYIAGREQYF.

In this sample, this clone turned up a few times. The rearrangement links TRBV7-3 to TRBJ2-5; 9 nucleotides line up with TRBD1. The trim removed 5 bases at V and 4 bases at J, leaving 5 bases unmatched. This CDR3 region has 14 residues. Germline V gene sequence: CDR1 SGHTA, CDR2 FQGTGA. CDR3 in amino acids: CASSPRTGAETQYF. The CDR3 nucleotides read TGTGCCAGCAGCCCTAGGACAGGGGCAGAGACCCAGTACTTC.

The chain uses TRBV27 and TRBJ1-1; D may be TRBD1 (6 bases). Germline CDR1 reads MNHEY; CDR2 reads SMNVEV (reference sequence). V was cut by 3 bases and J by 1 base, with 9 bases left in between. There are 14 residues in the CDR3. The CDR3 bases are TGTGCCAGCAGTTTCGGACAGTCGAACACTGAAGCTTTCTTT. Amino acids: CASSFGQSNTEAFF.

This CDR3 is CAISESSGRVYEQYF. As DNA, the CDR3 is TGTGCCATCAGTGAGTCTAGCGGGAGAGTCTACGAGCAGTACTTC. This chain uses TRBV10-3 with TRBJ2-7, with 9 bases identical to TRBD2. V lost 0 bases to trimming and J lost 3 bases; unmatched junction nucleotides: 3. The CDR3 spans 15 residues. The V gene's germline CDR1 is ENHRY and CDR2 SYGVKD.

The rearrangement links TRBV10-3 to TRBJ2-1, with a weak D call TRBD2 (6 bases). V was clipped by 6 bases and J by 5 bases, with 14 bases between them. From germline, CDR1 is ENHRY and CDR2 SYGVKD. The CDR3 is 14 amino acids. CDR3 bases: TGTGCCATCAGACCCGGGGACTCGCACAATGAGCAGTTCTTC. Protein product: CAIRPGDSHNEQFF.

The rearrangement uses TRBV5-1 and TRBJ1-1; 7 nucleotides match TRBD1. The CDR3 spans 15 residues. Germline V gives CDR1 SGHRS, CDR2 YFSETQ. The J segment lost 1 base and the V segment lost 4 bases, leaving 7 bases of the junction unmatched. The CDR3 bases are TGCGCCAGCAGCAACGACAGGGATTGGAACACTGAAGCTTTCTTT. It codes for CASSNDRDWNTEAFF.

The genes are TRBV19 and TRBJ2-2; 9 nucleotides line up with TRBD1. The CDR3 consists of 13 residues. Trimming at V came to 5 bases and at J to 6 bases, leaving 1 base not matched to a gene. CDR1 and CDR2 from the germline V gene are LNHDA and SQIVND (reference sequence). The CDR3 reads CASSRQGAGELFF. The CDR3 nucleotides are TGTGCCAGTAGTCGACAGGGGGCCGGGGAGCTGTTTTTT.

The rearrangement uses TRBV30 and TRBJ1-3, with no clear D. The CDR3 has 11 amino acids. Germline-derived CDR1 and CDR2 are GTSNPN and SVGIG (reference sequence). Trimming removed 3 bases at V and 4 bases at J, with 4 bases between. The CDR3 loop reads CAWRTGNTIYF. In DNA, the CDR3 is TGTGCCTGGAGGACAGGAAACACCATATATTTT.

This sequence joins TRBV7-2 and TRBJ2-7; no firm D call. Germline loops: CDR1 SGHTA, CDR2 FQGNSA. V was trimmed by 1 base and J by 2 bases, leaving 6 bases between them. The CDR3 covers 13 residues. The CDR3 sequence: CASSLVVAYEQYF. In DNA form, the CDR3 reads TGTGCCAGCAGCTTAGTAGTTGCCTACGAGCAGTACTTC.